The present entry profiles one TCR beta chain with its context. Deletions cut 3 bases from V and 5 bases from J, with 14 bases between. In germline, CDR1 is MNHNS, CDR2 SASEGT. The CDR3 contains 15 residues. This specimen comes from a study of blood T cell repertoires in COVID-19. Method: immunoSEQ multiplex PCR; TCRdb's copy keeps in-frame clones and lacks some. The repertoire holds some 110,000 clones, with approximately 90% as singletons. The receptor was isolated from a man aged 35 to 55 with acute or convalescent COVID-19. This chain connects TRBV6-1 to TRBJ1-5, with D possibly being TRBD1 (6 bases). The material sequenced was peripheral blood. The CDR3 region is CASSDSQGAHQPQHF. DNA of the CDR3: TGTGCCAGCAGTGATTCACAGGGAGCCCATCAGCCCCAGCATTTT.